One T cell receptor beta chain is described in this entry. Its antigen remains unidentified. Healthy donors had no documented immune events, such as infections, while sampled. The data were taken from a study of identifying expanded T cells in peripheral blood. Study-wide findings and caveats: Technical replicates showed approximately 1.2 changed clones; two weeks around 15; four weeks 19.

The CDR3 has 18 residues. Germline CDR1 SGHVS, CDR2 FQNEAQ. V gave up 1 base and J gave up 4 bases; unmatched junction bases: 9. Only in-frame clones appear in the TCRdb table, and some are missing; sequencing was by immunoSEQ multiplex PCR. The sample shows approximately 120,000 clones, about nine tenths of them seen only once. This sequence joins TRBV7-8 and TRBJ2-3; 12 nucleotides align to TRBD1. Specimen: blood. This TCR came from a person between 18 and 70 years old in good health. The CDR3 is CASSLVLGTGGAADTQYF. As DNA, the CDR3 is TGTGCCAGCAGCTTAGTTTTGGGGACAGGGGGCGCAGCAGATACGCAGTATTTT.